This entry is about one TCR beta chain. Its antigen is unknown. A TCRbeta library incorporating unique molecular identifiers was prepared. MiXCR, run by TCRdb on the PCR reads, gives a single entry per CDR3 protein. The table includes around 490,000 distinct CDR3 sequences, 9.5% to 12% detected once. Germline V lookup: CDR1 MNHEY, CDR2 SVGEGT. V trimming: 6 bases; J trimming: 7 bases; junction bases outside the gene matches: 10. This CDR3 has 14 amino acids. The data stem from a study of T-cell reconstitution after alpha-beta-depleted transplantation in children. Study-wide results and limits: T-cell counts and diversity were attributed mostly to newly produced T cells one year after transplant.

The sequence derives from a female patient between 2 and 15 years old who had a stem cell transplant for aplastic anemia, so the T cells may come from the graft donor. The chain joins TRBV6-2 or TRBV6-3 to TRBJ1-1; 8 bases are shared with TRBD1. This specimen consisted of PBMCs, mostly from graft donor cells, obtained 180 days after TCRalphabeta/CD19-depleted stem cell transplant. The CDR3 here is CASRFTGQGGEAFF. CDR3 nucleotides: TGTGCCAGCAGATTTACCGGACAGGGCGGTGAAGCTTTCTTT.